What follows are 11 T cell receptor beta chains derived from one specimen sequenced in a study of T cell changes during pregnancy in multiple sclerosis. Profiling relied on immunoSEQ multiplex PCR, and the TCRdb table lists in-frame clones only, not all of them. In the table there are roughly 93,000 clones, about 92% of which are singletons. The sequences come from peripheral blood, collected after pregnancy. The receptors were gathered from a female donor with multiple sclerosis, enrolled in a pregnancy study.

The chain joins TRBV4-2 to TRBJ2-1; possible D gene TRBD2, 7 bases. The V end lost 2 bases, the J end lost 9 bases, and 26 bases lay between the germline ends. CDR3 length equals 18 residues. Germline CDR1 is LGHNA and CDR2 is YNFKEQ. In nucleotides, the CDR3 is TGTGCCAGCAGCCAACTAACTAGCGAGGGGGAATTCAGTATTGAGCAGTTCTTC. Encoded protein: CASSQLTSEGEFSIEQFF.

As regards this clone: Other DNA sequences within the sample encode an identical CDR3. This chain connects TRBV6-5 to TRBJ1-6; TRBD1 matches 7 bases. With 0 bases clipped from V and 8 bases from J, the junction kept 4 bases outside the gene matches. Germline V gene lookup returns CDR1 MNHEY and CDR2 SVGAGI. The CDR3 has 15 amino acids. CDR3 coding DNA: TGTGCCAGCAGTTACTCGAGAACAGGGGATTCACCCCTCCACTTT. Its translation is CASSYSRTGDSPLHF.

The gene calls are TRBV5-1 and TRBJ2-7, with a tentative D call TRBD2 (5 bases). CDR1 and CDR2 from the germline V gene are SGHRS and YFSETQ. CDR3 length equals 14 residues. V gave up 4 bases and J gave up 7 bases, with 18 bases separating them. The CDR3 DNA sequence: TGCGCCAGCAGCGACCCCCCAGGCGGGCGGGAGCAGTACTTC. Its translation is CASSDPPGGREQYF.

The CDR3 region is CASSRSGSGRPPREQYF. The CDR3 nucleotides read TGTGCCAGCAGTCGGTCCGGTAGCGGGAGGCCCCCGCGCGAGCAGTACTTC. The rearrangement uses TRBV5-6 and TRBJ2-7; 10 nucleotides align to TRBD2. Germline V gives CDR1 SGHDT, CDR2 YYEEEE. V lost 5 bases and J lost 6; bases outside the gene matches: 17. CDR3 size: 17 residues. Together with reference TRBV5-6 and TRBJ2-7, the CDR3 gives the full variable domain: DAGVTQSPTHLIKTRGQQVTLRCSPKSGHDTVSWYQQALGQGPQFIFQYYEEEERQRGNFPDRFSGHQFPNYSSELNVNALLLGDSALYLCASSRSGSGRPPREQYFGPGTRLTVT.

The J gene is TRBJ2-7, the V gene TRBV6-5, with 7 bases fitting TRBD1. CDR3 length: 16 residues. Germline V gene lookup returns CDR1 MNHEY and CDR2 SVGAGI. V shed 0 bases, J shed 3 bases, and the junction held 8 bases outside the gene matches. The DNA of the CDR3 is TGTGCCAGCAGTTACTCAAAGGGGGCGCCGATCTACGAGCAGTACTTC. Protein sequence: CASSYSKGAPIYEQYF.

The genes are TRBV9 and TRBJ2-5, with 11 bases that match TRBD2. V lost 0 bases and J lost 5; bases outside the gene matches: 9. Germline lookup yields CDR1 SGDLS and CDR2 YYNGEE. The CDR3 runs 17 residues. In DNA, the CDR3 is TGTGCCAGCAGCGTAGGAGGGGGTAGCGGGAGGGGGGAGACCCAGTACTTC. Amino acids: CASSVGGGSGRGETQYF.

The chain joins TRBV5-1 to TRBJ1-2; TRBD1 is a possible D gene (5 bases). The V gene lost 7 bases and the J gene lost 7 bases, with 14 bases spanning the gap. CDR3 length: 12 amino acids. Germline assignment: CDR1 SGHRS and CDR2 YFSETQ. This CDR3 reads CASLGEGSGYTF. The CDR3 DNA reads as TGCGCCAGCCTGGGGGAGGGCTCTGGCTACACCTTC.

The chain employs TRBV19 and TRBJ1-2; 8 bases line up with TRBD1. J lost 8 bases, V lost 7 bases, and 9 bases had no gene match. Germline V gives CDR1 LNHDA, CDR2 SQIVND (reference sequence). This CDR3 spans 13 amino acids. The DNA for the CDR3 is TGTGCCAGTAAGGACAGGGAGGCAGGCGGCTACACCTTC. This codes for CASKDREAGGYTF.

This rearrangement joins TRBV30 to TRBJ2-3; weak D call: TRBD1 (5 bases). Per germline, CDR1 GTSNPN and CDR2 SVGIG (reference sequence). The CDR3 loop spans 13 amino acids. Trimming took 5 bases from V and 2 from J, leaving 11 bases between them. The CDR3 coding sequence is TGTGCCTGGTCGTCAGGGTTCACAGATACGCAGTATTTT. Residues: CAWSSGFTDTQYF.

The chain uses TRBV11-2 and TRBJ2-7; 11 bases match TRBD1. CDR3 size: 16 residues. Germline V CDR1 and CDR2: SGHAT, FQNNGV. V lost 6 bases and J lost 2; bases outside the gene matches: 9. Here the CDR3 DNA reads TGTGCCAGCAGGTCAGGCAAGGGACAGGGGGCCTACGAGCAGTACTTC. It yields the protein CASRSGKGQGAYEQYF.

A remark on this clone: At one of its ends the junction is not consistent with the germline gene, which may arise from a read error. The chain is built from TRBV27 and TRBJ1-2; D not certain. The germline V gene has CDR1 MNHEY and CDR2 SMNVEV (reference sequence). This CDR3 comprises 15 residues. The CDR3 sequence is CASSLSPAGREGYTF. The CDR3 DNA follows: TGTGCCAGCAGCTTATCCCCCGCGGGAAGAGAGGGCTACACCTTC.